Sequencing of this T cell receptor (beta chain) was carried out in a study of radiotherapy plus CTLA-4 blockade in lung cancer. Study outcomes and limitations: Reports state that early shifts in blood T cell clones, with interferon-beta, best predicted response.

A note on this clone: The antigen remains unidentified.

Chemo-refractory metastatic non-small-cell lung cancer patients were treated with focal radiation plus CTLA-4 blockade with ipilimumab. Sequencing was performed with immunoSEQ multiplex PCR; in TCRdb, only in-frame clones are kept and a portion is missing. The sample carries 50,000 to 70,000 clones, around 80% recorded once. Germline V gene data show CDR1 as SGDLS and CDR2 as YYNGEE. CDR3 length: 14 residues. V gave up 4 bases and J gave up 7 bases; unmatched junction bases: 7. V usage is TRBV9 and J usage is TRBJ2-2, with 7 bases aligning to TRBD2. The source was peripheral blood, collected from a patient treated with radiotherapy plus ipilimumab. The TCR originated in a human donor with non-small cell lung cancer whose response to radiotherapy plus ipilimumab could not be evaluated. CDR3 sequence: CASSPRGDGGELFF. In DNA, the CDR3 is TGTGCCAGCAGCCCCCGGGGGGACGGCGGGGAGCTGTTTTTT. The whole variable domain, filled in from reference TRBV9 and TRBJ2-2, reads DSGVTQTPKHLITATGQRVTLRCSPRSGDLSVYWYQQSLDQGLQFLIQYYNGEERAKGNILERFSAQQFPDLHSELNLSSLELGDSALYFCASSPRGDGGELFFGEGSRLTVL.